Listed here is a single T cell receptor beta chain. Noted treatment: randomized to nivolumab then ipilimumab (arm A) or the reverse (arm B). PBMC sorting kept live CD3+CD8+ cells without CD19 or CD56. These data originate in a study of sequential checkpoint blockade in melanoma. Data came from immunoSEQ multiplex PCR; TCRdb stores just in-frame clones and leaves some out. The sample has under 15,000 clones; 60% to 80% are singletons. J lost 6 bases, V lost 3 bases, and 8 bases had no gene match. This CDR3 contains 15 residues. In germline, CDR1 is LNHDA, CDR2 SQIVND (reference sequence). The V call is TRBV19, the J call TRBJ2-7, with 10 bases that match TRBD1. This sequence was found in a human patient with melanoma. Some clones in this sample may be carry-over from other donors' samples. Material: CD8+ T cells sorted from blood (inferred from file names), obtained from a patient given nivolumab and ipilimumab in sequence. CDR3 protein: CASSIGWGQGSEQYF. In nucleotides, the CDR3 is TGTGCCAGTAGTATCGGATGGGGACAGGGGAGCGAGCAGTACTTC. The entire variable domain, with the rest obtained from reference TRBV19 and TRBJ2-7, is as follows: DGGITQSPKYLFRKEGQNVTLSCEQNLNHDAMYWYRQDPGQGLRLIYYSQIVNDFQKGDIAEGYSVSREKKESFPLTVTSAQKNPTAFYLCASSIGWGQGSEQYFGPGTRLTVT.